The clone carrying this T cell receptor (beta chain) occurred a few times. The target antigen is unknown. The sample originates from a study of post-analysis software for immune sequencing data. For the study at large: Disease courses included relapsing-remitting, secondary progressive and progressive-relapsing multiple sclerosis.

Findings of the study overall: Samples prepared in the same batch strongly co-clustered by F measure. Relative to controls, patients had about 5 TRBV segments at higher frequency, with TRBV5-6, TRBV5-1 and TRBV20-1 among these. Compared against controls, patients with multiple sclerosis displayed significantly lower normalized Chao1 diversity.

TCR beta libraries were prepared from cDNA with unique molecular identifiers. Input of about 0.95 to 10 million T cells yielded 450,000 to 550,000 cDNA molecules. One entry per CDR3 protein results from TCRdb running MiXCR on the PCR reads. The sample shows a few hundred thousand distinct CDR3 sequences, around 34% of them seen only once. CDR3 size: 14 residues. The V segment lost 5 bases and the J segment 5 bases; nucleotides outside the gene matches: 5. Looked up from germline, CDR1 is SGHRS and CDR2 is YFSETQ. V is TRBV5-1 and J is TRBJ1-5, with 9 nucleotides matching TRBD1. This TCR came from a girl under 18 with multiple sclerosis. The sequenced material came from blood. The CDR3 DNA sequence: TGCGCCAGCAGACGGACAGGGGAGGATCAGCCCCAGCATTTT. Amino acids: CASRRTGEDQPQHF.